Each of the 32 T cell receptor beta chains below was sequenced from the same sample in a study of neurological immune-mediated disorders. TCRdb reprocessed the 5' RACE reads with MiXCR, giving one entry per CDR3 protein. In the table there are more than 30,000 distinct CDR3 sequences, about 4% of which are singletons. Sequenced input: CD4+ T cells from blood. These receptors originate from a middle-aged woman in good health.

This clonotype has ten or more counts. The chain employs TRBV10-3 and TRBJ2-3, with no clear D. The CDR3 length is 13 residues. Looked up from germline, CDR1 is ENHRY and CDR2 is SYGVKD. V lost 7 bases and J lost 0, with 8 bases in between. CDR3 region: CAIKAESTDTQYF. DNA for the CDR3: TGTGCCATCAAGGCGGAAAGCACAGATACGCAGTATTTT.

This clonotype has a count of ten or more. The chain recombines TRBV5-6 with TRBJ2-6; D is uncertain. V lost 4 bases and J 0 bases, leaving 11 bases between the germline ends. Germline CDR1 and CDR2: SGHDT and YYEEEE. CDR3 length equals 16 residues. The DNA of the CDR3 is TGTGCCAGCAGCCTCGAAGGGTACTCTGGGGCCAACGTCCTGACTTTC. Translated: CASSLEGYSGANVLTF.

The sample holds many counts of this clonotype. The V and J genes are TRBV10-2 and TRBJ2-2, with 8 nucleotides matching TRBD1. The CDR3 consists of 12 residues. CDR1 is WSHSY and CDR2 is SAAADI in the germline V gene. V shed 8 bases, J shed 8 bases, and the junction held 4 bases outside the gene matches. The CDR3 DNA reads TGCGCCAGCGGGCAGGGGGCTGGGGAGCTGTTTTTT. Translating gives CASGQGAGELFF.

This clonotype was observed at least ten times. The CDR3 is CASSPRQYNQPQHF. CDR3 DNA sequence: TGTGCCAGCAGCCCCCGACAGTACAATCAGCCCCAGCATTTT. This rearrangement joins TRBV7-2 to TRBJ1-5; tentative D call: TRBD1 (5 bases). The CDR3 sequence is 14 residues long. Trimming took 5 bases from V and 3 from J, leaving 11 bases between them. The germline CDR1 and CDR2 sequences are SGHTA and FQGNSA.

In this sample, this clonotype turned up many times. The J gene is TRBJ2-1, the V gene TRBV10-3; 8 nucleotides match TRBD2. The V segment lost 7 bases and the J segment 2 bases; nucleotides outside the gene matches: 4. Germline CDR1 ENHRY, CDR2 SYGVKD. The CDR3 covers 14 residues. CDR3 sequence: CAITAGGPYNEQFF. CDR3 DNA: TGTGCCATCACCGCGGGGGGCCCCTACAATGAGCAGTTCTTC.

There are many counts of this clonotype. This chain uses TRBV24-1 with TRBJ2-1; D is undetermined. Germline V gives CDR1 KGHDR, CDR2 SFDVKD. Trimming removed 7 bases at V and 9 bases at J, with 9 bases between. There are 11 residues in the CDR3. The CDR3 region is CATSLGFEQFF. The CDR3 DNA is TGTGCCACCAGCTTAGGGTTTGAGCAGTTCTTC.

V gene TRBV19 combines with J gene TRBJ2-2; D is unclear. V lost 0 bases and J lost 2, with 7 bases in between. There are 15 residues in the CDR3. Germline CDR1 LNHDA, CDR2 SQIVND (reference sequence). DNA for the CDR3: TGTGCCAGTAGTATAGAAGAAATTAACACCGGGGAGCTGTTTTTT. As protein: CASSIEEINTGELFF.

This clonotype appeared a few times. This rearrangement joins TRBV14 to TRBJ2-1, with TRBD2 identical over 7 bases. The V gene's germline CDR1 is SGHDN and CDR2 FVKESK. Germline trimming cut 0 bases from V and 8 bases from J; bases unmatched to any gene: 10. CDR3 length equals 16 residues. Here the CDR3 DNA reads TGTGCCAGCAGCCAAGATCGGACTAGATCGGATCATGAGCAGTTCTTC. Its protein is CASSQDRTRSDHEQFF.

In this sample, this clonotype turned up many times. This chain links TRBV5-1 with TRBJ2-3; 7 nucleotides agree with TRBD1. The CDR3 extends over 14 amino acids. Germline V gives CDR1 SGHRS, CDR2 YFSETQ. The V segment lost 4 bases and the J segment 4 bases; nucleotides outside the gene matches: 6. The CDR3 protein is CASSLRQGADTQYF. The CDR3 DNA is TGCGCCAGCAGCCTGAGGCAGGGGGCAGATACGCAGTATTTT.

The V gene is TRBV3-1, the J gene TRBJ1-1; D possibly corresponds to TRBD1 (6 bases). This CDR3 comprises 13 residues. The ends were cut back, 3 bases at V and 11 bases at J, with 16 bases in the middle. Germline V CDR1 and CDR2: LGHDT, YNNKEL (reference sequence). CDR3 in DNA: TGTGCCAGCAGCCAGTCACAGGGTAATTGGGCTTTCTTT. This sequence encodes CASSQSQGNWAFF.

This clonotype was found many times. The chain recombines TRBV7-2 with TRBJ2-1, with D possibly TRBD2 on 7 matching bases. Trimming cost V 1 base and J 8 bases, with 21 bases left between them. CDR1 and CDR2 from the germline V gene are SGHTA and FQGNSA. The CDR3 length is 17 residues. The CDR3 here is CASSLEPRGALRDEQFF. DNA for the CDR3: TGTGCCAGCAGCTTAGAACCCCGGGGGGCGTTGAGGGATGAGCAGTTCTTC. Full variable domain (outside the CDR3, taken from reference TRBV7-2 and TRBJ2-1): GAGVSQSPSNKVTEKGKDVELRCDPISGHTALYWYRQSLGQGLEFLIYFQGNSAPDKSGLPSDRFSAERTGGSVSTLTIQRTQQEDSAVYLCASSLEPRGALRDEQFFGPGTRLTVL.

Ten or more counts support this clonotype. The CDR3 bases are TGCGCCAGCAGCTACACCCTTTTGGGGGCCAACGTCCTGACTTTC. It is translated as CASSYTLLGANVLTF. V is TRBV5-1 and J is TRBJ2-6; no reliable D call. V dropped 3 bases and J dropped 4 bases, with 11 bases sitting between them. This CDR3 is 15 amino acids long. Germline loops: CDR1 SGHRS, CDR2 YFSETQ.

This clonotype occurred many times. The rearrangement joins TRBV20-1 to TRBJ2-4; D gene uncertain. CDR1 DFQATT and CDR2 SNEGSKA come from the germline V gene (reference sequence). The CDR3 is made up of 13 amino acids. Between the trimmed V and J ends, which lost 3 bases and 0 bases, there was a span of 6 bases. CDR3 bases: TGCAGTGCTAGTGACCTAGCCAAAAACATTCAGTACTTC. Amino acid sequence: CSASDLAKNIQYF.

This clonotype was counted ten times or more. The chain couples TRBV6-1 to TRBJ2-3; a possible D gene is TRBD2 (5 bases). The CDR3 consists of 17 residues. Trimming took 6 bases from V and 1 from J, leaving 20 bases between them. Germline CDR1 MNHNS, CDR2 SASEGT. CDR3 protein: CASSRAEAGLGTDTQYF. As DNA, the CDR3 is TGTGCCAGCAGCCGAGCGGAGGCAGGCTTAGGCACAGATACGCAGTATTTT.

Many counts were recorded for this clonotype. The genes are TRBV2 and TRBJ2-5; 8 bases line up with TRBD2. There are 15 residues in the CDR3. CDR1 and CDR2 from the germline V gene are SNHLY and FYNNEI. V lost 4 bases to trimming and J lost 5 bases; unmatched junction nucleotides: 9. This CDR3 reads CASSAGTRSAETQYF. DNA of the CDR3: TGTGCCAGCAGTGCCGGGACTAGATCCGCCGAGACCCAGTACTTC.

This clonotype has ten or more counts. V is TRBV7-2 and J is TRBJ2-5; 7 bases line up with TRBD1. CDR3 length equals 14 residues. V dropped 4 bases and J dropped 8; count of bases not matched to a gene: 10. Germline assignment: CDR1 SGHTA and CDR2 FQGNSA. CDR3: CASSSTGNSETQYF. CDR3 nucleotides: TGTGCCAGCAGCTCGACAGGGAATTCAGAAACCCAGTACTTC. The full variable domain, rest sourced from reference TRBV7-2 and TRBJ2-5, is GAGVSQSPSNKVTEKGKDVELRCDPISGHTALYWYRQSLGQGLEFLIYFQGNSAPDKSGLPSDRFSAERTGGSVSTLTIQRTQQEDSAVYLCASSSTGNSETQYFGPGTRLLVL.

This clonotype occurred many times. CDR3 sequence (DNA): TGTGCCAGCAGACTAGCGGGGGGAAACACCGGGGAGCTGTTTTTT. Its protein is CASRLAGGNTGELFF. The rearrangement joins TRBV12-3 or TRBV12-4 to TRBJ2-2, with 12 positions matching TRBD2. The V gene end was trimmed by 6 bases and the J gene end by 2 bases; junction bases not matched to a gene: 1. The CDR3 spans 15 residues.

This clonotype was counted ten times or more. The genes are TRBV5-1 and TRBJ2-1, with D possibly being TRBD1 or TRBD2 (7 bases each). Germline V lookup: CDR1 SGHRS, CDR2 YFSETQ. Trimming removed 5 bases at V and 0 bases at J, with 12 bases between. This CDR3 has 15 amino acids. The CDR3 DNA follows: TGCGCCAGCAGGCAGGGGGGGAGCTCCTACAATGAGCAGTTCTTC. Amino acids: CASRQGGSSYNEQFF.

At least ten counts were recorded for this clonotype. J is TRBJ2-5 and V is TRBV2; D gene ambiguous. The CDR3 runs to 11 residues. The V gene's germline CDR1 is SNHLY and CDR2 FYNNEI. Trimming pared 6 bases from V and 5 bases from J, leaving 7 bases between. The CDR3 nucleotides are TGTGCCAGCAGCACCCGGGAGACCCAGTACTTC. Translated: CASSTRETQYF. Full variable domain (missing parts from reference TRBV2 and TRBJ2-5): EPEVTQTPSHQVTQMGQEVILRCVPISNHLYFYWYRQILGQKVEFLVSFYNNEISEKSEIFDDQFSVERPDGSNFTLKIRSTKLEDSAMYFCASSTRETQYFGPGTRLLVL.

This clonotype has ten or more counts. CDR3 nucleotides: TGTGCCAGCCTAGCCAAAAACATTCAGTACTTC. Its translation: CASLAKNIQYF. The chain links TRBV19 to TRBJ2-4; D uncertain. Germline V gene lookup returns CDR1 LNHDA and CDR2 SQIVND (reference sequence). This CDR3 comprises 11 residues. V dropped 9 bases and J dropped 0 bases, with 3 bases sitting between them.

This clonotype was counted at least ten times. The V gene is TRBV7-2, the J gene TRBJ2-1, with D unresolved. Germline CDR1 is SGHTA and CDR2 is FQGNSA. The V gene lost 1 base and the J gene lost 6 bases, with 10 bases spanning the gap. This CDR3 has 14 amino acids. CDR3 DNA sequence: TGTGCCAGCAGCTTAGGTCAACAGCGCAATGAGCAGTTCTTC. Translation gives CASSLGQQRNEQFF.

This clonotype showed up many times. The rearrangement joins TRBV11-2 to TRBJ1-1, with D perhaps matching TRBD1 (5 bases). Trimming took 4 bases from V and 5 from J, leaving 11 bases between them. CDR3 length: 13 residues. Germline V gene lookup returns CDR1 SGHAT and CDR2 FQNNGV. The DNA of the CDR3 is TGTGCCAGCAGCTCGGGGCGAGGGACTGAAGCTTTCTTT. As protein: CASSSGRGTEAFF.

This clonotype was seen repeatedly, ten times or more. The gene calls are TRBV20-1 and TRBJ1-6; D not resolved. This CDR3 comprises 15 residues. Germline lookup yields CDR1 DFQATT and CDR2 SNEGSKA (reference sequence). The V end was cut by 5 bases, the J end by 8 bases, with 19 bases between. The CDR3 region has the DNA TGCAGTGCTCGCTTAAAAGGAGGGTCTTATTCACCCCTCCACTTT. Translating gives CSARLKGGSYSPLHF.

Ten or more counts support this clonotype. The CDR3 DNA follows: TGCAGTGCTAGAGATTCGAAGGGGCTTCGTAATTCACCCCTCCACTTT. This gives the protein CSARDSKGLRNSPLHF. The chain employs TRBV20-1 and TRBJ1-6; a possible D gene is TRBD1 (5 bases). Per the germline V gene, CDR1 is DFQATT and CDR2 is SNEGSKA (reference sequence). Trimming took 0 bases from V and 6 from J, leaving 15 bases between them. This CDR3 spans 16 amino acids.

This clonotype has at least ten counts. The chain employs TRBV5-1 and TRBJ1-4; no clear D gene. V shed 3 bases and J shed 0 bases, with 6 bases lying between them. This CDR3 is 14 amino acids long. Germline V gives CDR1 SGHRS, CDR2 YFSETQ. CDR3 sequence reads: CASSWSATNEKLFF. The CDR3 DNA sequence: TGCGCCAGCAGCTGGTCGGCAACTAATGAAAAACTGTTTTTT.

Ten or more counts support this clonotype. This chain joins TRBV20-1 and TRBJ1-2; a weak D match, TRBD1 (5 bases). V lost 3 bases, J lost 8 bases, and 22 bases lay in between. CDR3 length equals 15 residues. In germline, CDR1 is DFQATT, CDR2 SNEGSKA (reference sequence). The CDR3 nucleotides are TGCAGTGCTAGGGCCGGGGGGGATTTCGTGAGAGGCTACACCTTC. Amino acid sequence: CSARAGGDFVRGYTF.

This clonotype occurred many times. The genes are TRBV20-1 and TRBJ2-7; no clear D gene. V dropped 3 bases and J dropped 4 bases, with 7 bases sitting between them. The CDR3 covers 11 residues. CDR1 and CDR2 from the germline V gene are DFQATT and SNEGSKA (reference sequence). CDR3 sequence reads: CSARPKYEQYF. DNA of the CDR3: TGCAGTGCTAGGCCGAAATACGAGCAGTACTTC.

This clonotype appeared many times. The chain combines TRBV10-3 with TRBJ1-4; no clear D gene. The CDR3 totals 14 residues. CDR1 is ENHRY, CDR2 SYGVKD, per germline. The V end lost 4 bases, the J end lost 10 bases, and 16 bases lay between the germline ends. CDR3 sequence (DNA): TGTGCCATCAGTGGGACCGCTCCGGTTGGAAAACTGTTTTTT. This codes for CAISGTAPVGKLFF.

This clonotype has a count of ten or more. The rearrangement links TRBV5-1 to TRBJ2-5; D is ambiguous. From germline, CDR1 is SGHRS and CDR2 YFSETQ. V dropped 4 bases and J dropped 1 base, with 5 bases sitting between them. CDR3 length: 12 residues. CDR3 residues: CASSTTQETQYF. The CDR3, as DNA: TGCGCCAGCAGCACCACCCAAGAGACCCAGTACTTC.

This clonotype was seen ten or more times. The chain joins TRBV7-9 to TRBJ2-7; 7 positions agree with TRBD1. From germline, CDR1 is SEHNR and CDR2 FQNEAQ (reference sequence). The trim removed 3 bases at V and 7 bases at J, leaving 9 bases unmatched. This CDR3 comprises 14 residues. The CDR3 loop is CASSLGTVGREQYF. The CDR3 nucleotides are TGTGCCAGCAGCTTGGGGACAGTGGGAAGAGAGCAGTACTTC.

This clonotype was seen repeatedly, ten times or more. The V and J genes are TRBV5-1 and TRBJ2-2; no reliable D call. V lost 3 bases, J lost 2 bases, and 11 bases lay in between. The CDR3 totals 15 residues. Per the germline V gene, CDR1 is SGHRS and CDR2 is YFSETQ. CDR3 in DNA: TGCGCCAGCAGCTGGACCGGGTCCAACACCGGGGAGCTGTTTTTT. This encodes CASSWTGSNTGELFF.

This clonotype was recorded at least ten times. The V call is TRBV20-1, the J call TRBJ2-5; no clear D gene. In germline, CDR1 is DFQATT, CDR2 SNEGSKA (reference sequence). V lost 3 bases to trimming and J lost 2 bases, with 10 bases between them. The CDR3 has 13 amino acids. CDR3 coding DNA: TGCAGTGCTAGGAGAGCAGTTCAAGAGACCCAGTACTTC. Residues: CSARRAVQETQYF.